Each of the 22 T cell receptor beta chains below was sequenced from the same sample in a study of T cells in Graves' hyperthyroidism and ophthalmopathy. TCR beta CDR3 sequences were amplified from RNA transcripts. A first-round RT-PCR of the TCR CDR3 used the HTBI primer set. MiXCR, run by TCRdb on the multiplex PCR reads, gives a single entry per CDR3 protein. The repertoire holds 300,000 to 450,000 distinct CDR3 sequences, with about a fifth as singletons. Input material: blood. The receptors were sampled from a man between 18 and 29 years old with Graves' ophthalmopathy.

This clonotype was counted many times. The chain couples TRBV27 to TRBJ2-7; D may be TRBD2 (5 bases). Germline-derived CDR1 and CDR2 are MNHEY and SMNVEV (reference sequence). The V gene lost 2 bases and the J gene lost 0 bases, with 11 bases spanning the gap. The CDR3 spans 15 residues. CDR3 residues: CASSLGLPLSYEQYF. The CDR3 region has the DNA TGTGCCAGCAGTTTAGGACTTCCCCTCTCCTACGAGCAGTACTTC.

Points on this clonotype: With a much larger clone just one base away, this may be a read error. The CDR3 loop reads CASIDRGLEAFF. The DNA of the CDR3 is TGTGCCAGCATTGACAGGGGGCTTGAAGCTTTCTTT. The chain links TRBV2 to TRBJ1-1; 10 nucleotides match TRBD1. The CDR3 spans 12 residues. Germline V gene sequence: CDR1 SNHLY, CDR2 FYNNEI. V lost 7 bases to trimming and J lost 7 bases; unmatched junction nucleotides: 3.

This sequence joins TRBV3-1 and TRBJ2-7, with TRBD1 matching over 9 bases. The CDR3 runs to 15 residues. V lost 4 bases and J lost 0; bases outside the gene matches: 4. Germline V lookup: CDR1 LGHDT, CDR2 YNNKEL (reference sequence). CDR3 loop: CASSLPGQGSYEQYF. CDR3 coding DNA: TGTGCCAGCAGCCTTCCGGGACAGGGCTCCTACGAGCAGTACTTC.

The table lists this clonotype with many counts. J is TRBJ2-3 and V is TRBV2, with 7 bases aligning to TRBD2. Germline-derived CDR1 and CDR2 are SNHLY and FYNNEI. V was pared by 6 bases and J by 2 bases, with 8 bases of the junction left unmatched. The CDR3 has 15 amino acids. DNA of the CDR3: TGTGCCAGCAGAATCGAGCGGGGCTCCACAGATACGCAGTATTTT. Amino acids: CASRIERGSTDTQYF.

This rearrangement joins TRBV15 to TRBJ2-7; TRBD2 might be the D (5 bases). Germline CDR1 and CDR2: LNHNV and YYDKDF (reference sequence). The CDR3 consists of 14 residues. Trimming stripped 1 base from V and 5 bases from J, with 12 bases between. The CDR3 DNA reads TGTGCCACCAGCAGAGGAGGGAGTTTCAACGAGCAGTACTTC. Translating gives CATSRGGSFNEQYF. Drawing the rest from reference TRBV15 and TRBJ2-7, the complete variable domain is DAMVIQNPRYQVTQFGKPVTLSCSQTLNHNVMYWYQQKSSQAPKLLFHYYDKDFNNEADTPDNFQSRRPNTSFCFLDIRSPGLGDTAMYLCATSRGGSFNEQYFGPGTRLTVT.

This sequence joins TRBV24-1 and TRBJ2-1, with 7 bases aligning to TRBD1. Trimming took 2 bases from V and 6 from J; bases not matched to a gene: 12. CDR1 and CDR2 from the germline V gene are KGHDR and SFDVKD. The CDR3 has 17 amino acids. The chain's CDR3 is CATSDSRLGTAFNEQFF. In nucleotides, the CDR3 is TGTGCCACCAGTGATTCGAGGCTCGGGACAGCCTTCAATGAGCAGTTCTTC.

The chain combines TRBV6-2 or TRBV6-3 with TRBJ1-2; 7 positions agree with TRBD1. Losses at the gene ends were 5 bases for V and 4 bases for J; bases not matched to a gene: 10. CDR3 size: 15 residues. Germline-derived CDR1 and CDR2 are MNHEY and SVGEGT. CDR3 sequence: CASSPSRDSLYGYTF. CDR3 coding DNA: TGTGCCAGCAGTCCATCCCGGGACAGCCTCTATGGCTACACCTTC.

The rearrangement uses TRBV6-1 and TRBJ1-5; the match to TRBD1 covers 8 bases. Germline CDR1 MNHNS, CDR2 SASEGT. This CDR3 region has 17 residues. The V gene end was trimmed by 6 bases and the J gene end by 1 base; junction bases not matched to a gene: 11. Here the CDR3 reads CASSTDNRGLSNQPQHF. The CDR3 coding sequence is TGTGCCAGCAGCACAGACAACAGGGGGTTAAGCAATCAGCCCCAGCATTTT.

The sample holds a few counts of this clonotype. The chain has TRBV10-3 and TRBJ2-3; D might be TRBD1 (5 bases). The germline V and J ends were trimmed by 4 bases and 0 bases, with 14 bases remaining between them. Germline V lookup: CDR1 ENHRY, CDR2 SYGVKD. The CDR3 is made up of 16 amino acids. The CDR3 loop reads CAISGGTERSTDTQYF. CDR3 DNA sequence: TGTGCCATCAGTGGGGGCACGGAGAGGAGCACAGATACGCAGTATTTT.

This clonotype was picked up many times. The chain links TRBV7-9 to TRBJ1-1, with D perhaps TRBD1 (6 bases). CDR3 length equals 14 residues. Germline V gene sequence: CDR1 SEHNR, CDR2 FQNEAQ (reference sequence). The V gene lost 7 bases and the J gene lost 8 bases, with 20 bases spanning the gap. CDR3 bases: TGTGCCAGCACCCAGGAGGGACATCGAACAGAAGCTTTCTTT. This translates into CASTQEGHRTEAFF.

This clonotype was counted ten times or more. The rearrangement links TRBV3-1 to TRBJ2-5; D may correspond to TRBD1 or TRBD2 (6 bases each). The ends were cut back, 2 bases at V and 5 bases at J, with 15 bases in the middle. Per germline, CDR1 LGHDT and CDR2 YNNKEL (reference sequence). The CDR3 totals 15 residues. The CDR3 DNA sequence: TGTGCCAGCAGCCAAAACAGGGTTGCGGGGGAGACCCAGTACTTC. Translation gives CASSQNRVAGETQYF.

This clonotype was observed at least ten times. The rearrangement joins TRBV18 to TRBJ1-5; D not resolved. The CDR3 runs to 13 residues. Germline CDR1 KGHSH, CDR2 LQKENI. Between the trimmed V and J ends, which lost 5 bases and 6 bases, there was a span of 11 bases. The CDR3 here is CASSSEVRQPQHF. In DNA, the CDR3 is TGTGCCAGCTCATCCGAGGTCCGTCAGCCCCAGCATTTT.

V gene TRBV4-2 combines with J gene TRBJ2-2; 7 nucleotides match TRBD1. Germline values: CDR1 LGHNA, CDR2 YNFKEQ. The trim removed 5 bases at V and 4 bases at J, leaving 1 base unmatched. CDR3 length: 13 residues. CDR3: CASSGTATGELFF. CDR3 in DNA: TGTGCCAGCAGCGGGACAGCCACCGGGGAGCTGTTTTTT.

This clonotype was detected only a few times. V and J are TRBV10-3 and TRBJ2-4, with TRBD2 identical over 16 bases. Trimming at V came to 4 bases and at J to 1 base, leaving 4 bases not matched to a gene. The length of the CDR3 is 18 residues. Looked up from germline, CDR1 is ENHRY and CDR2 is SYGVKD. This chain's CDR3 is CAISGGTSGGAAKNIQYF. The CDR3 nucleotides read TGTGCCATCAGTGGAGGGACTAGCGGGGGGGCCGCCAAAAACATTCAGTACTTC.

With regard to this clonotype: This sequence may be a read error, since a much larger clone differs from it by one base. V usage is TRBV12-3 or TRBV12-4 and J usage is TRBJ1-5, with 7 bases aligning to TRBD1. The DNA end favors TRBJ2-3, so the J call may be wrong. CDR3 size: 15 residues. The CDR3 spells CASTPQGTSNQPQYF. The CDR3 region has the DNA TGTGCCAGCACTCCACAGGGGACGAGCAATCAGCCCCAGTATTTT.

Note on this clonotype: One base away lies a much larger clone, so this may be a sequencing read error. The V and J genes are TRBV20-1 and TRBJ1-1, with D possibly TRBD1 on 5 matching bases. The CDR3 has 15 amino acids. Germline values: CDR1 DFQATT, CDR2 SNEGSKA (reference sequence). CDR3 nucleotide sequence: TGCAGTGCTAGAGTTCCGGGACTTCCGAACACTAAAGCTTTCTTT. This translates into CSARVPGLPNTKAFF.

This clonotype has a handful of counts. Being one base from a much bigger clone, this may be a read error. This rearrangement joins TRBV2 to TRBJ2-5; 16 positions match TRBD2. Germline CDR1 and CDR2: SNHLY and FYNNEI. The CDR3 consists of 16 residues. The V segment lost 8 bases and the J segment 5 bases; nucleotides outside the gene matches: 8. CDR3 sequence (DNA): TGTGCCAGCGGGACCGGGACTAGCGGGGGGGCTGAGACCCAGTACTTC. As protein: CASGTGTSGGAETQYF.

The rearrangement links TRBV5-1 to TRBJ2-1; TRBD2 agrees at 15 bases. Germline values: CDR1 SGHRS, CDR2 YFSETQ. The J segment lost 9 bases and the V segment lost 4 bases, leaving 11 bases of the junction unmatched. The CDR3 runs to 17 residues. The CDR3 nucleotides are TGCGCCAGCAGCGACCGGGGGACTAGCGGGGGGCGGGGTGAGCAGTTCTTC. The encoded protein is CASSDRGTSGGRGEQFF.

This clonotype was found many times. The chain employs TRBV27 and TRBJ2-4; D remains ambiguous. Germline CDR1 and CDR2: MNHEY and SMNVEV (reference sequence). Trimming left V 4 bases short and J 7 bases short, with 8 bases between. The CDR3 runs 12 residues. CDR3 region: CASSSYSNIQYF. The CDR3, as DNA: TGTGCCAGCAGTTCTTACAGCAACATTCAGTACTTC.

This clonotype was seen a single time. This chain joins TRBV19 and TRBJ2-3, with 11 bases aligning to TRBD2. In germline, CDR1 is LNHDA, CDR2 SQIVND (reference sequence). V was clipped by 5 bases and J by 6 bases; unmatched bases: 10. CDR3 length equals 16 residues. The CDR3 sequence: CASSGVLAGDLDTQYF. The CDR3 DNA reads TGTGCCAGTAGTGGGGTACTAGCGGGGGATCTGGATACGCAGTATTTT.

This clonotype has ten or more counts. This rearrangement joins TRBV15 to TRBJ2-7; either TRBD1 or TRBD2 may fit D (6 bases each). This CDR3 spans 14 amino acids. Germline V gives CDR1 LNHNV, CDR2 YYDKDF (reference sequence). V lost 1 base to trimming and J lost 3 bases, with 10 bases between them. The DNA of the CDR3 is TGTGCCACCAGCAGAGGGGAGGACAGCTACGAGCAGTACTTC. It codes for CATSRGEDSYEQYF.

This chain joins TRBV28 and TRBJ1-1, with 9 bases lining up with TRBD1. The CDR3 spans 14 residues. Trimming took 6 bases from V and 8 from J; bases not matched to a gene: 10. Germline V CDR1 and CDR2: MDHEN, SYDVKM. CDR3 sequence reads: CASSAGQGKIEAFF. DNA for the CDR3: TGTGCCAGCAGCGCGGGACAGGGTAAAATAGAAGCTTTCTTT.